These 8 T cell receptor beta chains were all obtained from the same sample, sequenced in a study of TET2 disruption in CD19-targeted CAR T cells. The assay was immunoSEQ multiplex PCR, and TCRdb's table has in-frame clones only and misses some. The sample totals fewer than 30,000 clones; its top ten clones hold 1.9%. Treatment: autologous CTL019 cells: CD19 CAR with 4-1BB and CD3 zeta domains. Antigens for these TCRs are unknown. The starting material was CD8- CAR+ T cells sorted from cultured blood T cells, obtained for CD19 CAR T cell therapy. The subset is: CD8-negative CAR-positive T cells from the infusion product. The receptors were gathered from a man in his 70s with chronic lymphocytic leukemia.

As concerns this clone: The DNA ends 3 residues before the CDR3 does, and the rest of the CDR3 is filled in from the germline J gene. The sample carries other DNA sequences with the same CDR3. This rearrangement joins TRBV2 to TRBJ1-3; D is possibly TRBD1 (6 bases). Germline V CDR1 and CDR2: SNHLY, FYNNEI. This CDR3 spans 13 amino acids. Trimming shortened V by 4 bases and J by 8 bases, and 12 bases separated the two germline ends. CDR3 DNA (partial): TGTGCCAGCAGTGGCAGGGGCGGTGACACC. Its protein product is CASSGRGGDT. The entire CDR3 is CASSGRGGDTIYF.

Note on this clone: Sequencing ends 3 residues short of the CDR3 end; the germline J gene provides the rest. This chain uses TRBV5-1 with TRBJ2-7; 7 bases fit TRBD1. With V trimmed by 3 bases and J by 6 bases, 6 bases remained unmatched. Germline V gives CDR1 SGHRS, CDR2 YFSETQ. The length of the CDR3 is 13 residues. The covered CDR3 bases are TGCGCCAGCAGCTATAATAACAGGGGCGAG. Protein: CASSYNNRGE. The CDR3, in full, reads CASSYNNRGEQYF.

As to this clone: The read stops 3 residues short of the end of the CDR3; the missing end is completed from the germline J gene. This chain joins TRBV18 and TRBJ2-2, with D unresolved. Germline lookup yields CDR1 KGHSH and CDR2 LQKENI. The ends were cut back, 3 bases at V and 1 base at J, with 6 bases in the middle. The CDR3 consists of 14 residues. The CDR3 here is CASSPNRNTGELFF. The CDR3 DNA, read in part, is TGTGCCAGCTCACCTAACAGGAACACCGGGGAG.

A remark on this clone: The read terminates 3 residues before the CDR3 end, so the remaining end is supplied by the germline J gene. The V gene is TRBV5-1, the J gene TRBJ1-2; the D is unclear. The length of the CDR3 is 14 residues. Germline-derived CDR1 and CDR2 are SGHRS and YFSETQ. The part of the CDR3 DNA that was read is TGCGCCAGCAGCTTGGGGCGGGTTACAGATACC. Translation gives CASSLGRVTDT. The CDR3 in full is CASSLGRVTDTYTF.

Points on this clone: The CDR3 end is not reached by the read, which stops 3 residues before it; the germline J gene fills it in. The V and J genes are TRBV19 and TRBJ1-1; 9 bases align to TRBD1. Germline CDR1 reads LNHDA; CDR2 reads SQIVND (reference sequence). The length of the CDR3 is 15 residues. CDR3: CASSITRDRAYEAFF. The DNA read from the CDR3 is TGTGCCAGTAGCATCACCCGGGACAGGGCTTACGAG. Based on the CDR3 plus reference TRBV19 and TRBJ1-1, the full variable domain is DGGITQSPKYLFRKEGQNVTLSCEQNLNHDAMYWYRQDPGQGLRLIYYSQIVNDFQKGDIAEGYSVSREKKESFPLTVTSAQKNPTAFYLCASSITRDRAYEAFFGQGTRLTVV.

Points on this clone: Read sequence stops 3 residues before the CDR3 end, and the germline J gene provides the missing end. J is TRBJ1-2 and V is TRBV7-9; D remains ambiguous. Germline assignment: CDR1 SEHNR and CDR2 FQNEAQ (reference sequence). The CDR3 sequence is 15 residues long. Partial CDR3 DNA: TGTGCCAGCAGCTTCGGACTAGGTTTAACAGATACC. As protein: CASSFGLGLTDT. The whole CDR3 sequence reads CASSFGLGLTDTYTF.

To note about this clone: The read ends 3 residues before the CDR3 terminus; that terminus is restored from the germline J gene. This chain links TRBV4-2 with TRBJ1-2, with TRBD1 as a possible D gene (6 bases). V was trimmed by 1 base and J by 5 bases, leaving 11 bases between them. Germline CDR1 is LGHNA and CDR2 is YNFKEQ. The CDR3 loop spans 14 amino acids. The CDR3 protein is CASSQVRQEYGYTF. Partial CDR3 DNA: TGTGCCAGCAGCCAAGTCAGACAGGAGTATGGC.

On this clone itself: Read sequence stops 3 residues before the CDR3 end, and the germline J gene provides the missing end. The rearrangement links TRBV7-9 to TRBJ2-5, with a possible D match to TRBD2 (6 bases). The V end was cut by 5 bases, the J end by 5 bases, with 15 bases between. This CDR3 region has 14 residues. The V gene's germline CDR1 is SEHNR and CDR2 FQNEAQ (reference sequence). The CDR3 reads CASSPSWGTETQYF. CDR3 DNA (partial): TGTGCCAGCAGCCCTAGTTGGGGGACTGAGACC.